This T cell receptor (beta chain) was retrieved from a study of cytomegalovirus exposure and HLA in healthy donors. The study's findings and limits: Clonal expansion was found to be greater in HLA-associated TCR beta chains than in equally common others in a later analysis. In a later analysis, specific HLA alleles were associated with 15,000 to 20,000 TCR beta sequences at a 0.05 false discovery rate. TCR beta sequences reportedly predicted most subjects' HLA-A and HLA-B alleles accurately.

The V segment lost 4 bases and the J segment 2 bases; nucleotides outside the gene matches: 12. The CDR3 covers 18 residues. Germline assignment: CDR1 SGHRS and CDR2 YFSETQ. A word on this clone: Its matching antigen is unknown.

The PCR contained 60 Vbeta and 13 Jbeta primers. TCRdb keeps only in-frame clones here, not all; method: immunoSEQ multiplex PCR. Seen in this sample are over 100,000 clones; the ten most common clones hold 3.5% to 4.5%. The V call is TRBV5-1, the J call TRBJ2-3; the match to TRBD2 covers 11 bases. The source is a man under 40 in good health and CMV-seronegative. The sample consisted of PBMCs. The DNA of the CDR3 is TGCGCCAGCAGCCCTACCTTACTAGCGGGGGCGTCCACAGATACGCAGTATTTT. Protein product: CASSPTLLAGASTDTQYF.